The 27 T cell receptor beta chains given below trace back to one sample, sequenced in a study of T cell repertoires in cytomegalovirus infection. TCRdb independently ran MiXCR on the reads; one entry per CDR3 protein. This sample yields around 530,000 distinct CDR3 sequences, of which more than 15% are seen a single time; roughly a quarter belongs to the top ten. Sequencing was performed on CD8+ T cells from PBMCs. The receptors derive from a human donor in good health (CMV status not recorded). Some clones in this sample may be carry-over from other donors' samples.

The chain joins TRBV27 to TRBJ2-2; no clear D. In germline, CDR1 is MNHEY, CDR2 SMNVEV (reference sequence). Trimming cost V 10 bases and J 4 bases, with 10 bases left between them. The CDR3 contains 12 residues. CDR3 residues: CATWLSTGELFF. The CDR3 bases are TGTGCCACCTGGCTGTCCACCGGGGAGCTGTTTTTT.

The rearrangement links TRBV5-1 to TRBJ2-1, with D possibly TRBD1 on 5 matching bases. CDR1 and CDR2 from the germline V gene are SGHRS and YFSETQ. The CDR3 has 13 amino acids. The V and J ends lost 1 base and 8 bases respectively, with 10 bases between them. This CDR3 reads CASSLYWGDEQFF. In DNA form, the CDR3 reads TGCGCCAGCAGCTTGTACTGGGGCGATGAGCAGTTCTTC.

This clonotype occurred many times. The chain joins TRBV7-6 to TRBJ1-3; 7 positions match TRBD1. J lost 4 bases, V lost 0 bases, and 6 bases had no gene match. The CDR3 loop spans 16 amino acids. Germline-derived CDR1 and CDR2 are SGHVS and FNYEAQ. CDR3 sequence (DNA): TGTGCCAGCAGCTTAGCTAACAGGGGATTGGGAAACACCATATATTTT. Protein product: CASSLANRGLGNTIYF. The full variable domain, rest sourced from reference TRBV7-6 and TRBJ1-3, is GAGVSQSPRYKVTKRGQDVALRCDPISGHVSLYWYRQALGQGPEFLTYFNYEAQQDKSGLPNDRFSAERPEGSISTLTIQRTEQRDSAMYRCASSLANRGLGNTIYFGEGSWLTVV.

In its sample, this clonotype was seen a few times. This CDR3 is CASSPYQSNTEAFF. The CDR3 DNA reads as TGTGCCAGCAGCCCCTACCAGTCGAACACTGAAGCTTTCTTT. V is TRBV7-7 and J is TRBJ1-1; D uncertain. CDR1 is SSHAT, CDR2 FNYEAQ, per germline (reference sequence). CDR3 length equals 14 residues. Trimming pared 5 bases from V and 1 base from J, leaving 11 bases between.

The chain uses TRBV4-1 and TRBJ2-2; no clear D. V shed 1 base and J shed 10 bases, with 10 bases lying between them. CDR3 size: 13 residues. Germline V CDR1 and CDR2: MGHRA, YSYEKL. CDR3: CASSQGPEQELFF. Here the CDR3 DNA reads TGCGCCAGCAGCCAAGGTCCTGAACAGGAGCTGTTTTTT.

This clonotype was seen ten or more times. This chain joins TRBV2 and TRBJ2-7, with 8 bases that match TRBD2. With 6 bases clipped from V and 3 bases from J, the junction kept 7 bases outside the gene matches. CDR1 and CDR2 from the germline V gene are SNHLY and FYNNEI. The CDR3 totals 14 residues. The CDR3 sequence is CASSPGTSFYEQYF. CDR3 nucleotides: TGTGCCAGCAGCCCCGGGACTAGTTTCTACGAGCAGTACTTC.

The table lists this clonotype with many counts. The V and J genes are TRBV12-3 or TRBV12-4 and TRBJ1-4; D gene ambiguous. Deletions cut 6 bases from V and 4 bases from J, with 12 bases between. The CDR3 totals 14 residues. CDR3 nucleotide sequence: TGTGCCAGCAGCCGGAGGGCCCTTAATGAAAAACTGTTTTTT. Its translation is CASSRRALNEKLFF.

V usage is TRBV27 and J usage is TRBJ2-3, with D possibly being TRBD1 or TRBD2 (5 bases each). The CDR3 totals 14 residues. Trimming left V 7 bases short and J 3 bases short, with 14 bases between. Germline V gene sequence: CDR1 MNHEY, CDR2 SMNVEV (reference sequence). CDR3 amino acids: CASNGQGATDTQYF. In nucleotides, the CDR3 is TGTGCCAGCAATGGCCAGGGAGCAACAGATACGCAGTATTTT.

This clonotype was observed at least ten times. This rearrangement joins TRBV18 to TRBJ2-7; D unresolved. CDR3 size: 15 residues. CDR1 and CDR2 (germline): KGHSH, LQKENI. Trimming left V 0 bases short and J 7 bases short, with 16 bases between. In DNA, the CDR3 is TGTGCCAGCTCACCACCTTCACGACCAGCGAGGGAGCAGTACTTC. Its protein product is CASSPPSRPAREQYF.

This clonotype was found many times. V gene TRBV27 combines with J gene TRBJ1-4; 9 nucleotides align to TRBD1. The CDR3 covers 15 residues. The germline V gene encodes CDR1 MNHEY and CDR2 SMNVEV (reference sequence). The V and J ends lost 4 bases and 7 bases, in that order; junction bases with no gene match: 7. CDR3 nucleotide sequence: TGTGCCAGCAGTTATCACAGGGGGCTCGGTGAAAAACTGTTTTTT. Translating gives CASSYHRGLGEKLFF.

Ten or more counts support this clonotype. The J gene is TRBJ2-1, the V gene TRBV2, with a weak D call TRBD2 (5 bases). CDR1 is SNHLY and CDR2 is FYNNEI in the germline V gene. Trimming pared 9 bases from V and 0 bases from J, leaving 9 bases between. The CDR3 has 13 amino acids. The CDR3 DNA follows: TGTGCCAGGGAGAGCGGCTCCTACAATGAGCAGTTCTTC. Translating it yields CARESGSYNEQFF.

The chain joins TRBV19 to TRBJ1-2; D is uncertain. The CDR3 totals 15 residues. The germline CDR1 and CDR2 sequences are LNHDA and SQIVND (reference sequence). V was shortened by 0 bases and J by 8 bases, with 16 bases between the two germline ends. The CDR3 sequence is CASSIDLSQFDGYTF. CDR3 nucleotide sequence: TGTGCCAGTAGTATAGATCTGTCGCAGTTTGACGGCTACACCTTC.

This sequence joins TRBV11-2 and TRBJ2-1, with a possible D match to TRBD2 (6 bases). CDR3 size: 14 residues. V lost 3 bases and J lost 8, with 14 bases in between. CDR1 is SGHAT, CDR2 FQNNGV, per germline. The CDR3 sequence: CASSFARGGDEQFF. The CDR3 DNA sequence: TGTGCCAGCAGCTTCGCGCGGGGTGGCGATGAGCAGTTCTTC.

A few counts support this clonotype. This sequence joins TRBV27 and TRBJ1-5, with D perhaps matching TRBD1 (5 bases). Germline V CDR1 and CDR2: MNHEY, SMNVEV (reference sequence). This CDR3 has 15 amino acids. The V gene lost 1 base and the J gene lost 3 bases, with 10 bases spanning the gap. CDR3: CASSLLRGTNQPQHF. The DNA for the CDR3 is TGTGCCAGCAGTTTATTACGGGGCACCAATCAGCCCCAGCATTTT.

This clonotype was found many times. The chain uses TRBV7-9 and TRBJ2-7, with D possibly being TRBD2 (6 bases). Trimming cost V 5 bases and J 0 bases, with 17 bases left between them. CDR3 length: 16 residues. CDR1 SEHNR and CDR2 FQNEAQ come from the germline V gene (reference sequence). CDR3 region: CASSRPGDSLSYEQYF. CDR3 DNA: TGTGCCAGCAGCCGTCCCGGGGACTCCCTCTCCTACGAGCAGTACTTC.

In its sample, this clonotype was seen a few times. The V call is TRBV13, the J call TRBJ2-7, with D perhaps given as TRBD1 or TRBD2 (6 bases each). Trimming took off 7 bases at V and 2 bases at J, with 27 bases between the two ends. This CDR3 spans 18 amino acids. Germline-derived CDR1 and CDR2 are PRHDT and FYEKMQ (reference sequence). CDR3 residues: CASNPSHSGAPAPYEQYF. The CDR3 DNA reads TGTGCCAGCAACCCAAGCCATTCGGGGGCCCCCGCCCCCTACGAGCAGTACTTC.

The rearrangement joins TRBV6-4 to TRBJ1-1; D gene ambiguous. V was clipped by 3 bases and J by 1 base, with 12 bases between them. Germline V gene lookup returns CDR1 MRHNA and CDR2 SNTAGT. The CDR3 sequence is 15 residues long. The CDR3 DNA sequence: TGTGCCAGCAGTGAAGGGCATCAAAGGAACACTGAAGCTTTCTTT. This sequence encodes CASSEGHQRNTEAFF.

In this sample, this clonotype turned up many times. The rearrangement links TRBV7-9 to TRBJ2-3; 9 positions match TRBD1. This CDR3 has 20 amino acids. With 5 bases clipped from V and 3 bases from J, the junction kept 21 bases outside the gene matches. CDR1 and CDR2 from the germline V gene are SEHNR and FQNEAQ (reference sequence). As DNA, the CDR3 is TGTGCCAGCAGCCCTAAGGACAGGGGTCAACCTTTCGAGGTTACAGATACGCAGTATTTT. Encoded protein: CASSPKDRGQPFEVTDTQYF.

This rearrangement joins TRBV20-1 to TRBJ2-2; 8 nucleotides agree with TRBD2. CDR1 DFQATT and CDR2 SNEGSKA come from the germline V gene (reference sequence). J was trimmed by 6 bases and V by 0 bases; bases with no gene match: 18. The CDR3 extends over 19 amino acids. CDR3 loop: CSAREGGAGEYRGAGELFF. The DNA for the CDR3 is TGCAGTGCTAGAGAGGGGGGAGCGGGAGAATACCGGGGAGCCGGGGAGCTGTTTTTT.

On this clonotype: The junction departs from germline at one end; a sequencing error may be responsible. The CDR3 protein is CASSLRPTDTRYF. The CDR3 bases are TGTGCCAGCAGTTTACGCCCCACAGATACGCGGTATTTT. V and J are TRBV27 and TRBJ2-3; D gene unclear. The CDR3 covers 13 residues. In germline, CDR1 is MNHEY, CDR2 SMNVEV (reference sequence).

A note on this clonotype: Possible read error: a much larger clone is one base away. The chain combines TRBV7-2 with TRBJ2-1; a weak D match, TRBD1 (5 bases). This CDR3 is built from 13 residues. CDR1 SGHTA and CDR2 FQGNSA come from the germline V gene. CDR3 bases: TGTGTCAGCAGTCGGCAGGGCTACAATGAGCAGTTCTTC. Protein: CVSSRQGYNEQFF.

In its sample, this clonotype was seen a few times. The rearrangement joins TRBV11-2 to TRBJ1-4; D is undetermined. V gave up 1 base and J gave up 4 bases, with 22 bases separating them. The CDR3 runs to 19 residues. Germline V gene sequence: CDR1 SGHAT, CDR2 FQNNGV. The CDR3 protein is CASSLGLYTTAELNEKLFF. CDR3 DNA sequence: TGTGCCAGCAGCTTAGGATTGTACACCACGGCAGAACTTAATGAAAAACTGTTTTTT.

This clonotype was seen once. The V and J genes are TRBV5-5 and TRBJ1-1; perhaps TRBD1 as D (6 bases). This CDR3 has 11 amino acids. Germline CDR1 is SGHKS and CDR2 is YYEKEE (reference sequence). Trimming pared 5 bases from V and 8 bases from J, leaving 10 bases between. CDR3 nucleotide sequence: TGTGCCAGCAGAGGGGGGGGCGAAGCTTTCTTT. It yields the protein CASRGGGEAFF.

This clonotype has ten or more counts. This chain joins TRBV7-2 and TRBJ2-7; D uncertain. The CDR3 has 13 amino acids. V was shortened by 5 bases and J by 3 bases, with 11 bases between the two germline ends. Per germline, CDR1 SGHTA and CDR2 FQGNSA. CDR3 protein: CASSPPNYYEQYF. CDR3 in DNA: TGTGCCAGCAGCCCGCCTAATTACTACGAGCAGTACTTC.

The chain recombines TRBV9 with TRBJ2-1; 10 nucleotides align to TRBD2. This CDR3 is 15 amino acids long. Unmatched junction bases numbered 5, after V lost 2 bases and J lost 6 bases. Looked up from germline, CDR1 is SGDLS and CDR2 is YYNGEE. The CDR3 DNA reads as TGTGCCAGCAGCGTCACTAGCGGGACGGGCAATGAGCAGTTCTTC. Protein sequence: CASSVTSGTGNEQFF.

A note on this clonotype: A much larger clone differs from this one at a single base, so this may be a read error. The rearrangement joins TRBV24-1 to TRBJ2-1, with TRBD2 matching 9 bases. The CDR3 runs to 16 residues. CDR1 and CDR2 (germline): KGHDR, SFDVKD. The CDR3: CAISDLREGSYNEQFF. The CDR3 bases are TGTGCCATCAGTGATTTGCGGGAGGGTTCCTACAATGAGCAGTTCTTC.

V gene TRBV28 combines with J gene TRBJ1-5; D uncertain. CDR3 size: 15 residues. CDR1 is MDHEN, CDR2 SYDVKM, per germline. V gave up 2 bases and J gave up 4 bases, with 12 bases separating them. The CDR3 loop is CASSLQVQLNQPQHF. The CDR3 nucleotides read TGTGCCAGCAGTTTACAGGTGCAACTAAATCAGCCCCAGCATTTT.